This passage covers 24 T cell receptor beta chains from one sample sequenced in a study of blood T cell repertoires in COVID-19 (dated by TCRdb to about 2020). Receptor libraries were prepared by the immunoSEQ multiplex PCR assay. Held by TCRdb, this immuneACCESS table contains in-frame sequences only and omits some clones. Under half of the omission traces to an unresolved V gene where checked; the cause of the rest is unknown. The sample has about 190,000 clones on record, around 80% of them singletons. The top ten clones comprise approximately 16% of the sample. The sample consisted of PBMCs or T cells enriched from blood (not recorded which). Every receptor here comes from a woman aged 45-59 years with acute COVID-19.

The V and J genes are TRBV5-1 and TRBJ1-1; TRBD1 agrees at 8 bases. This CDR3 is 16 amino acids long. After removal of 0 bases from V and 1 base from J, the junction contained 5 bases not matched to a gene. Germline V gene sequence: CDR1 SGHRS, CDR2 YFSETQ. CDR3 loop: CASSLGQGAPNTEAFF. As DNA, the CDR3 is TGCGCCAGCAGCTTGGGTCAGGGGGCGCCGAACACTGAAGCTTTCTTT.

This clone was observed once. Here the CDR3 DNA reads TGTGCCAGCTCACTCTCAGGGGGCTTTAGCAATCAGCCCCAGCATTTT. The encoded protein is CASSLSGGFSNQPQHF. V gene TRBV18 combines with J gene TRBJ1-5; 8 positions agree with TRBD1. Germline V CDR1 and CDR2: KGHSH, LQKENI. The length of the CDR3 is 16 residues. Germline trimming cut 4 bases from V and 0 bases from J; bases unmatched to any gene: 5.

The chain recombines TRBV5-3 with TRBJ2-5, with 7 bases lining up with TRBD2. TRBV5-3 is annotated as an ORF whose role is uncertain. CDR3 size: 16 residues. Losses at the gene ends were 3 bases for V and 5 bases for J; bases not matched to a gene: 13. In DNA form, the CDR3 reads TGTGCCAGAAGCTCCATAGCGGGCCGTGGGGGGGAGACCCAGTACTTC. Protein product: CARSSIAGRGGETQYF.

In its sample, this clone was seen a few times. The CDR3 region is CASSSTGNTEAFF. The CDR3 nucleotides read TGTGCCAGCTCATCGACAGGGAACACTGAAGCTTTCTTT. The chain carries TRBV18 and TRBJ1-1; D is possibly TRBD1 (6 bases). The CDR3 consists of 13 residues. Trimming cost V 5 bases and J 1 base, with 8 bases left between them. Per the germline V gene, CDR1 is KGHSH and CDR2 is LQKENI. The variable domain in full, completed from reference TRBV18 and TRBJ1-1, reads NAGVMQNPRHLVRRRGQEARLRCSPMKGHSHVYWYRQLPEEGLKFMVYLQKENIIDESGMPKERFSAEFPKEGPSILRIQQVVRGDSAAYFCASSSTGNTEAFFGQGTRLTVV.

The chain carries TRBV19 and TRBJ2-2, with 7 bases lining up with TRBD1. CDR1 and CDR2 (germline): LNHDA, SQIVND (reference sequence). V was pared by 6 bases and J by 4 bases, with 11 bases of the junction left unmatched. This CDR3 contains 16 residues. The DNA of the CDR3 is TGTGCCAGTAGGATTTCGACAGGGCAGGGCACCGGGGAGCTGTTTTTT. Its protein product is CASRISTGQGTGELFF.

This clone came up once. The chain links TRBV7-2 to TRBJ2-7; 8 nucleotides agree with TRBD2. The V and J ends lost 2 bases and 3 bases, in that order; junction bases with no gene match: 9. Per germline, CDR1 SGHTA and CDR2 FQGNSA. The CDR3 runs to 16 residues. CDR3 loop: CASSLPIGGVVYEQYV. The CDR3 nucleotides read TGTGCCAGCAGCTTACCGATCGGGGGGGTAGTCTACGAGCAGTACGTC.

The chain links TRBV28 to TRBJ1-1, with D possibly TRBD1 on 6 matching bases. This CDR3 has 14 residues. Germline CDR1 MDHEN, CDR2 SYDVKM. V shed 8 bases and J shed 2 bases, with 15 bases lying between them. The DNA of the CDR3 is TGTGCCAGCTCTCCACGGGGACAAAACACTGAAGCTTTCTTT. Its protein is CASSPRGQNTEAFF.

V and J are TRBV10-2 and TRBJ2-5; the match to TRBD1 covers 9 bases. The CDR3 covers 14 residues. Unmatched junction bases numbered 5, after V lost 5 bases and J lost 4 bases. Germline-derived CDR1 and CDR2 are WSHSY and SAAADI. Here the CDR3 reads CASSPGQGGETQYF. CDR3 nucleotides: TGCGCCAGCAGTCCGGGACAGGGTGGAGAGACCCAGTACTTC.

The gene calls are TRBV5-1 and TRBJ2-1, with a possible D match to TRBD1 (6 bases). V was shortened by 0 bases and J by 7 bases, with 11 bases between the two germline ends. The germline CDR1 and CDR2 sequences are SGHRS and YFSETQ. The CDR3 totals 14 residues. DNA of the CDR3: TGCGCCAGCAGCTTGGCCTCAGGGGTTAATGAGCAGTTCTTC. This encodes CASSLASGVNEQFF.

J is TRBJ1-5 and V is TRBV28; maybe TRBD1 (5 bases). This CDR3 has 15 amino acids. Deletions cut 3 bases from V and 2 bases from J, with 11 bases between. Per the germline V gene, CDR1 is MDHEN and CDR2 is SYDVKM. This chain's CDR3 is CASSFQGAGNQPQHF. CDR3 bases: TGTGCCAGCAGTTTTCAGGGCGCGGGCAATCAGCCCCAGCATTTT.

The chain is built from TRBV5-3 and TRBJ1-2; no reliable D call. TRBV5-3 is assigned to the ORF class and has an uncertain function. V gave up 2 bases and J gave up 4 bases, with 15 bases separating them. The CDR3 is made up of 15 amino acids. The CDR3 here is CARSFLRVPLYGYTF. CDR3 coding DNA: TGTGCCAGAAGCTTTTTACGGGTCCCCCTCTATGGCTACACCTTC.

The chain employs TRBV9 and TRBJ1-3, with TRBD1 matching over 7 bases. The CDR3 is 14 amino acids. Trimming took 3 bases from V and 0 from J; bases not matched to a gene: 0. Per the germline V gene, CDR1 is SGDLS and CDR2 is YYNGEE. CDR3 sequence (DNA): TGTGCCAGCAGCGCAGGGGGCTCTGGAAACACCATATATTTT. Translating gives CASSAGGSGNTIYF.

The CDR3 is CASSVSRRGGRNEQFF. CDR3 nucleotides: TGTGCCAGCAGCGTCTCTCGGCGGGGGGGCCGAAATGAGCAGTTCTTC. The chain employs TRBV9 and TRBJ2-1, with 9 bases matching TRBD2. CDR1 and CDR2 from the germline V gene are SGDLS and YYNGEE. After removal of 2 bases from V and 7 bases from J, the junction contained 10 bases not matched to a gene. The CDR3 is 16 residues long. The full variable domain, completed using reference TRBV9 and TRBJ2-1, is DSGVTQTPKHLITATGQRVTLRCSPRSGDLSVYWYQQSLDQGLQFLIQYYNGEERAKGNILERFSAQQFPDLHSELNLSSLELGDSALYFCASSVSRRGGRNEQFFGPGTRLTVL.

J is TRBJ2-2 and V is TRBV6-2 or TRBV6-3; 7 bases match TRBD1. After removal of 5 bases from V and 0 bases from J, the junction contained 9 bases not matched to a gene. This CDR3 spans 17 amino acids. CDR1 MNHEY and CDR2 SVGEGT come from the germline V gene. CDR3 in DNA: TGTGCCAGCAGTCCCCGGGACAGACAAACGAACACCGGGGAGCTGTTTTTT. Amino acids: CASSPRDRQTNTGELFF.

This clone occurred a few times. The V gene is TRBV7-8, the J gene TRBJ2-7; D might be TRBD1 (6 bases). CDR3 size: 16 residues. Trimming shortened V by 0 bases and J by 1 base, and 13 bases separated the two germline ends. Germline CDR1 reads SGHVS; CDR2 reads FQNEAQ. In DNA form, the CDR3 reads TGTGCCAGCAGCTTAGCCGGGACATGGACTTCCTACGAGCAGTACGTC. Its protein is CASSLAGTWTSYEQYV.

The V and J genes are TRBV7-9 and TRBJ1-1; maybe TRBD1 (6 bases). The CDR3 has 15 amino acids. Trimming pared 4 bases from V and 0 bases from J, leaving 12 bases between. CDR1 and CDR2 from the germline V gene are SEHNR and FQNEAQ (reference sequence). The CDR3 bases are TGTGCCAGCAGCTCCGAGACAGGTTTGAACACTGAAGCTTTCTTT. Translating gives CASSSETGLNTEAFF. The full variable domain, rest sourced from reference TRBV7-9 and TRBJ1-1, is DTGVSQNPRHKITKRGQNVTFRCDPISEHNRLYWYRQTLGQGPEFLTYFQNEAQLEKSRLLSDRFSAERPKGSFSTLEIQRTEQGDSAMYLCASSSETGLNTEAFFGQGTRLTVV.

The gene calls are TRBV4-3 and TRBJ1-5; D remains ambiguous. The CDR3 is 13 amino acids. The germline gives CDR1 LGHNA, CDR2 YSLEER. Trimming pared 2 bases from V and 7 bases from J, leaving 9 bases between. The CDR3 nucleotides are TGCGCCAGCAGCCAACATCGGGGACAGCCCCAGCATTTT. Amino acid sequence: CASSQHRGQPQHF.

The chain combines TRBV10-3 with TRBJ1-6; TRBD1 matches 7 bases. The CDR3 runs 13 residues. CDR1 is ENHRY and CDR2 is SYGVKD in the germline V gene. V lost 6 bases and J lost 7; bases outside the gene matches: 3. The CDR3 is CAIRGTENSPLHF. DNA for the CDR3: TGTGCCATCAGGGGGACAGAGAATTCACCCCTCCACTTT.

This clone was seen a handful of times. This chain joins TRBV27 and TRBJ1-1; no reliable D call. V lost 0 bases and J 0 bases, leaving 8 bases between the germline ends. Germline V lookup: CDR1 MNHEY, CDR2 SMNVEV (reference sequence). CDR3 length: 15 residues. CDR3 sequence reads: CASSLSGSLNTEAFF. The CDR3 DNA is TGTGCCAGCAGTTTATCGGGCAGCCTGAACACTGAAGCTTTCTTT.

This clone was picked up a small number of times. This rearrangement joins TRBV14 to TRBJ2-5; D may be TRBD2 (6 bases). Between the trimmed V and J ends, which lost 5 bases and 5 bases, there was a span of 15 bases. The CDR3 contains 14 residues. CDR1 SGHDN and CDR2 FVKESK come from the germline V gene. The CDR3 loop reads CASSSWAGGETQYF. In nucleotides, the CDR3 is TGTGCCAGCAGCTCCTGGGCAGGAGGGGAGACCCAGTACTTC.

The chain carries TRBV28 and TRBJ2-5; D might be TRBD1 (5 bases). V dropped 6 bases and J dropped 4 bases, with 18 bases sitting between them. The CDR3 sequence is 15 residues long. Looked up from germline, CDR1 is MDHEN and CDR2 is SYDVKM. CDR3 protein: CASSTSSGRGETQYF. The CDR3, as DNA: TGTGCCAGCAGCACCTCTTCAGGGCGAGGAGAGACCCAGTACTTC.

The chain uses TRBV29-1 and TRBJ1-1, with 9 bases matching TRBD1. V lost 6 bases and J lost 7; bases outside the gene matches: 9. The CDR3 runs to 13 residues. Germline-derived CDR1 and CDR2 are SQVTM and ANQGSEA. The CDR3 here is CSVRDREEGEAFF. In DNA, the CDR3 is TGCAGCGTGCGGGACAGGGAGGAAGGTGAAGCTTTCTTT. Variable domain in full (rest from reference TRBV29-1 and TRBJ1-1): SAVISQKPSRDICQRGTSLTIQCQVDSQVTMMFWYRQQPGQSLTLIATANQGSEATYESGFVIDKFPISRPNLTFSTLTVSNMSPEDSSIYLCSVRDREEGEAFFGQGTRLTVV.

The gene calls are TRBV7-2 and TRBJ2-3; D is undetermined. This CDR3 is built from 15 residues. Germline CDR1 and CDR2: SGHTA and FQGNSA. The V end was cut by 1 base, the J end by 7 bases, with 15 bases between. The CDR3 DNA follows: TGTGCCAGCAGCTTAGTTGGCGGCCAGAGAAATACGCAGTATTTT. This sequence encodes CASSLVGGQRNTQYF.

This sequence joins TRBV2 and TRBJ2-5; TRBD1 might be the D (6 bases). The germline V and J ends were trimmed by 6 bases and 3 bases, with 20 bases remaining between them. Germline CDR1 reads SNHLY; CDR2 reads FYNNEI. This CDR3 region has 16 residues. CDR3: CASRPMPDRPEETQYF. CDR3 coding DNA: TGTGCCAGCAGGCCCATGCCGGACAGACCCGAAGAGACCCAGTACTTC.